The clone carrying this TCR beta chain has a handful of counts. Its antigen is unknown. The sample is drawn from a study of T cell repertoires in cytomegalovirus infection. Study information: Researchers turned to recently identified HLA-C-restricted CMV epitopes as well as well-studied HLA-B-restricted ones. CMV infection and matching HLA type were both indicated by public TCR beta signatures.

The V gene's germline CDR1 is MDHEN and CDR2 SYDVKM. Trimming removed 4 bases from V and 6 bases from J, with 18 bases in between. This CDR3 is 15 amino acids long. The study's findings and limits: HLA-C-restricted TCR beta clonotypes specific for CMV led the ex vivo response. Cumulative public TCR beta family frequency identified carriers of CMV plus the relevant HLA.

MiXCR, applied by TCRdb to the reads, yields one record per CDR3 protein. The sample carries approximately 340,000 distinct CDR3 sequences, approximately 32% recorded once. The chain combines TRBV28 with TRBJ1-2; D might be TRBD1 (5 bases). The TCR sequence derives from a human donor in good health (CMV status not recorded). Some clones in this sample may be carry-over from other donors' samples. The material was cultured PBMCs, obtained from culture after CMV antigen stimulation. This CDR3 is CASSSSLDRANGYTF. The CDR3 nucleotides are TGTGCCAGCAGTTCCTCGCTTGACAGAGCGAATGGCTACACCTTC.